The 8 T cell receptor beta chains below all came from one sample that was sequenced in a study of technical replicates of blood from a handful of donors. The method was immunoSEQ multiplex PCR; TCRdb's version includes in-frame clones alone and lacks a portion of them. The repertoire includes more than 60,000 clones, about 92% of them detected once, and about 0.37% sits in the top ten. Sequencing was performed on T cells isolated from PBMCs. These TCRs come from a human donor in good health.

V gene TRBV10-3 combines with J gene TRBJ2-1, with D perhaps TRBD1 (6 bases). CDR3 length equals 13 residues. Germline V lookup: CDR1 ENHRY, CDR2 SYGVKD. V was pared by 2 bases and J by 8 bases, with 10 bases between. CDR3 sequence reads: CAISEGQRDEQFF. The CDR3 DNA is TGTGCCATCAGTGAGGGACAGAGAGATGAGCAGTTCTTC.

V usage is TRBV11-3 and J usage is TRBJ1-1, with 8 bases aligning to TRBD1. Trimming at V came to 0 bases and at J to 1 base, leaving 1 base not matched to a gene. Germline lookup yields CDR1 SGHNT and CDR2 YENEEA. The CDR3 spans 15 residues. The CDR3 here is CASSLDTGGNTEAFF. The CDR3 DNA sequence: TGTGCCAGCAGCTTAGATACAGGGGGGAACACTGAAGCTTTCTTT.

The chain's CDR3 is CASSEASGGTEAFF. As DNA, the CDR3 is TGTGCCAGCAGTGAAGCGTCGGGGGGCACTGAAGCTTTCTTT. This chain links TRBV2 with TRBJ1-1, with D possibly matching TRBD1 (5 bases). Trimming left V 0 bases short and J 4 bases short, with 9 bases between. The length of the CDR3 is 14 residues. The germline CDR1 and CDR2 sequences are SNHLY and FYNNEI.

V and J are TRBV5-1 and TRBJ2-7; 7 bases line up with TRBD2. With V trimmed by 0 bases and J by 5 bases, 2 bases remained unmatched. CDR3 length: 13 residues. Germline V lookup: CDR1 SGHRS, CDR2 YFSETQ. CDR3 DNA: TGCGCCAGCAGCTTGGGTGGGAGGGACGAGCAGTACTTC. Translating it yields CASSLGGRDEQYF. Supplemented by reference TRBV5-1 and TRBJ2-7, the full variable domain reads KAGVTQTPRYLIKTRGQQVTLSCSPISGHRSVSWYQQTPGQGLQFLFEYFSETQRNKGNFPGRFSGRQFSNSRSEMNVSTLELGDSALYLCASSLGGRDEQYFGPGTRLTVT.

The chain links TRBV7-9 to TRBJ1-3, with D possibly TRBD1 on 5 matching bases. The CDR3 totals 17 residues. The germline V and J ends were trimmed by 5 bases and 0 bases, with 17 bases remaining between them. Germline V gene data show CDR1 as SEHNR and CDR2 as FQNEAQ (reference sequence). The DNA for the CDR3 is TGTGCCAGCAGCCCCCAGGCGGGGGAAGGCTCTGGAAACACCATATATTTT. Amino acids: CASSPQAGEGSGNTIYF.

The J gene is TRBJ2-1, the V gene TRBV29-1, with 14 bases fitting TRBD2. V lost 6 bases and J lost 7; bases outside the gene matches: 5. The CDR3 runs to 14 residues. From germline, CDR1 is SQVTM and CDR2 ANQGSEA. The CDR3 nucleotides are TGCAGCGTCCCGGGACTAGCGGGAGTAAATGAGCAGTTCTTC. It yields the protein CSVPGLAGVNEQFF.

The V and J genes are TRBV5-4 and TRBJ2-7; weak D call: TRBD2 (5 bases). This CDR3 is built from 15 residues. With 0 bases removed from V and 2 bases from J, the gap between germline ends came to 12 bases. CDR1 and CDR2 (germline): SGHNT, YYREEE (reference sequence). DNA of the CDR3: TGTGCCAGCAGCTTGGATGCGGGCCTAACCTACGAGCAGTACTTC. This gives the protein CASSLDAGLTYEQYF.

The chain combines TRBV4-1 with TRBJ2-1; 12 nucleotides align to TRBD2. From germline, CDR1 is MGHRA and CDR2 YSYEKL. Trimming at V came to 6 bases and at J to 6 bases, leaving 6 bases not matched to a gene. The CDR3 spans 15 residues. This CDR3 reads CASSLTSGSLNEQFF. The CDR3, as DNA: TGCGCCAGCAGTCTGACTAGCGGGAGCCTCAATGAGCAGTTCTTC.